This T cell receptor (beta chain) derives from a study of T-cell memory formation after mild COVID-19. Study results and limitations: In pre-infection memory, a portion of responding clones appeared, which suggested that cross-reactive memory joined. While clones contracting from day 15 to 85 were balanced between CD4 and CD8, later expanders leaned CD4+.

Concerning this clonotype: As yet, its antigen is unknown.

TCRdb fed the 5' RACE reads into MiXCR, producing one record per CDR3 protein. The data contain under 300,000 distinct CDR3 sequences, under 8.5% of them singletons. CDR3 length equals 15 residues. Germline V gene lookup returns CDR1 KGHDR and CDR2 SFDVKD. The V end lost 4 bases, the J end lost 5 bases, and 13 bases lay between the germline ends. The J gene is TRBJ1-4, the V gene TRBV24-1, with D unclear. Material: PBMCs or a T cell subset sorted from them (not recorded which). The TCR was taken from a man between 18 and 29 years old who had mild COVID-19 (a few samples of this study predate the infection). Cell type and time point are not known. The CDR3 here is CATSDLPGRNEKLFF. The CDR3 bases are TGTGCCACCAGTGACCTACCGGGGAGGAATGAAAAACTGTTTTTT.